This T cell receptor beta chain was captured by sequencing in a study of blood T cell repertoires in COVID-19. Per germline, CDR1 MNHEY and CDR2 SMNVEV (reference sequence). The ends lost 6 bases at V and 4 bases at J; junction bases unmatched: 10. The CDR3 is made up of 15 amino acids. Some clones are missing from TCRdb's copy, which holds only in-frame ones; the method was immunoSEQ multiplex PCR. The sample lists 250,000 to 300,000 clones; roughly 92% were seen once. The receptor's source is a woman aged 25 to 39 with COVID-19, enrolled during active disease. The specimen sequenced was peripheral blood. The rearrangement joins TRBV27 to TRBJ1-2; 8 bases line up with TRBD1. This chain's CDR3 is CASSRTGLGVYGYTF. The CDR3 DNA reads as TGTGCCAGCAGCCGGACAGGGCTCGGCGTCTATGGCTACACCTTC.